These 25 T cell receptor beta chains were all obtained from the same sample, sequenced in a study of cytomegalovirus exposure and HLA in healthy donors. Primers: 60 Vbeta forward and 13 Jbeta reverse. Profiled with immunoSEQ multiplex PCR; TCRdb holds only in-frame clones, not every one. Among approximately 240,000 clones listed, approximately 82% were seen once. The sequencing sample was made of PBMCs. The receptors originated from a woman aged 40 to 50 in good health and CMV-seronegative.

The rearrangement uses TRBV2 and TRBJ2-7; 7 positions agree with TRBD1. The germline V gene has CDR1 SNHLY and CDR2 FYNNEI. Losses at the gene ends were 6 bases for V and 5 bases for J; bases not matched to a gene: 7. The CDR3 spans 13 residues. The CDR3 loop reads CASSPDREHEQYF. The CDR3 nucleotides read TGTGCCAGCAGCCCAGACAGGGAGCACGAGCAGTACTTC. The full variable domain, its missing parts supplied by reference TRBV2 and TRBJ2-7, is EPEVTQTPSHQVTQMGQEVILRCVPISNHLYFYWYRQILGQKVEFLVSFYNNEISEKSEIFDDQFSVERPDGSNFTLKIRSTKLEDSAMYFCASSPDREHEQYFGPGTRLTVT.

This clone was found a few times. The genes are TRBV4-2 and TRBJ1-4; D possibly corresponds to TRBD1 (6 bases). CDR1 is LGHNA, CDR2 YNFKEQ, per germline. The V end lost 4 bases, the J end lost 6 bases, and 12 bases lay between the germline ends. The CDR3 length is 14 residues. Here the CDR3 DNA reads TGTGCCAGCAGCCCGGACAGTCGTCATGAAAAACTGTTTTTT. Amino acids: CASSPDSRHEKLFF.

The V call is TRBV27, the J call TRBJ2-7, with 8 bases that match TRBD1. The CDR3 loop spans 14 amino acids. J was trimmed by 5 bases and V by 4 bases; bases with no gene match: 7. The germline gives CDR1 MNHEY, CDR2 SMNVEV (reference sequence). The DNA for the CDR3 is TGTGCCAGCAGTTCTGCAGGGGGCTACAACGAGCAGTACTTC. Encoded protein: CASSSAGGYNEQYF.

The rearrangement uses TRBV7-2 and TRBJ2-3; D ambiguous. Germline V CDR1 and CDR2: SGHTA, FQGNSA. There are 14 residues in the CDR3. V dropped 2 bases and J dropped 3 bases, with 9 bases sitting between them. CDR3 in DNA: TGTGCCAGCAGCTTACAAGCTGCGACAGATACGCAGTATTTT. As protein: CASSLQAATDTQYF. Together with reference TRBV7-2 and TRBJ2-3, the CDR3 gives the full variable domain: GAGVSQSPSNKVTEKGKDVELRCDPISGHTALYWYRQSLGQGLEFLIYFQGNSAPDKSGLPSDRFSAERTGGSVSTLTIQRTQQEDSAVYLCASSLQAATDTQYFGPGTRLTVL.

On this clone: Relative to the germline gene, one junction end is altered; a read error may explain this. V usage is TRBV7-9 and J usage is TRBJ2-2; D remains unclear. Germline CDR1 is SEHNR and CDR2 is FQNEAQ (reference sequence). The CDR3 contains 16 residues. The CDR3 coding sequence is TGTTCCAGCAGTCCCCCCTGGGCAGACGACGACGGGGAGCTGTTTTTT. This sequence encodes CSSSPPWADDDGELFF.

This chain links TRBV19 with TRBJ1-5, with D unclear. Germline CDR1 and CDR2: LNHDA and SQIVND (reference sequence). Deletions cut 6 bases from V and 2 bases from J, with 20 bases between. The CDR3 has 17 residues. This CDR3 is CASRPKVPISGNQPQHF. DNA of the CDR3: TGTGCCAGTAGACCGAAGGTCCCTATAAGCGGCAATCAGCCCCAGCATTTT. The variable domain in full, with the rest retrieved from reference TRBV19 and TRBJ1-5, is DGGITQSPKYLFRKEGQNVTLSCEQNLNHDAMYWYRQDPGQGLRLIYYSQIVNDFQKGDIAEGYSVSREKKESFPLTVTSAQKNPTAFYLCASRPKVPISGNQPQHFGDGTRLSIL.

The rearrangement uses TRBV6-6 and TRBJ1-1; 7 bases align to TRBD1. The germline gives CDR1 MNHNY, CDR2 SVGAGI (reference sequence). The CDR3 is 14 amino acids. Germline trimming cut 7 bases from V and 3 bases from J; bases unmatched to any gene: 8. The DNA of the CDR3 is TGTGCCAGCACCGACACGACAGGGTACACTGAAGCTTTCTTT. Its protein product is CASTDTTGYTEAFF.

V is TRBV6-6 and J is TRBJ1-1; D perhaps matches TRBD1 (6 bases). CDR1 is MNHNY and CDR2 is SVGAGI in the germline V gene (reference sequence). The CDR3 has 15 residues. V was trimmed by 6 bases and J by 1 base, leaving 15 bases between them. CDR3 sequence (DNA): TGTGCCAGCAGAGGAGCCCCGGGACAGAACACTGAAGCTTTCTTT. Protein sequence: CASRGAPGQNTEAFF.

This clone has just one count. CDR3 loop: CASSQGSGDTQYF. CDR3 coding DNA: TGCGCCAGCAGCCAAGGATCGGGAGATACGCAGTATTTT. This chain uses TRBV4-3 with TRBJ2-3; no clear D. The CDR3 extends over 13 amino acids. Per germline, CDR1 LGHNA and CDR2 YSLEER. The V end lost 1 base, the J end lost 5 bases, and 7 bases lay between the germline ends.

This rearrangement joins TRBV6-6 to TRBJ1-3, with TRBD1 matching over 7 bases. This CDR3 has 15 amino acids. Germline-derived CDR1 and CDR2 are MNHNY and SVGAGI (reference sequence). V gave up 5 bases and J gave up 3 bases; unmatched junction bases: 7. CDR3 in amino acids: CASSVTGDFGNTIYF. The DNA for the CDR3 is TGTGCCAGCAGTGTAACAGGGGATTTTGGAAACACCATATATTTT.

The chain uses TRBV7-9 and TRBJ1-2; D is unresolved. This CDR3 has 15 amino acids. Trimming shortened V by 1 base and J by 3 bases, and 12 bases separated the two germline ends. CDR1 is SEHNR, CDR2 FQNEAQ, per germline (reference sequence). This CDR3 reads CASSLGVGAHYGYTF. The DNA of the CDR3 is TGTGCCAGCAGCTTAGGGGTAGGAGCACACTATGGCTACACCTTC.

This clone was picked up a small number of times. This chain joins TRBV4-1 and TRBJ1-4; D not certain. V lost 4 bases and J lost 0, with 12 bases in between. Germline lookup yields CDR1 MGHRA and CDR2 YSYEKL. The CDR3 has 16 residues. This CDR3 reads CASSLTEGATNEKLFF. The CDR3, as DNA: TGCGCCAGCAGCCTAACCGAGGGTGCAACTAATGAAAAACTGTTTTTT.

This sequence joins TRBV6-6 and TRBJ2-7, with unresolved D. Germline CDR1 reads MNHNY; CDR2 reads SVGAGI (reference sequence). Trimming removed 2 bases from V and 5 bases from J, with 13 bases in between. The CDR3 has 14 residues. CDR3 sequence reads: CASSYGSASDEQYF. The CDR3, as DNA: TGTGCCAGCAGTTACGGCAGCGCCTCGGACGAGCAGTACTTC.

Notes on this clone: The germline gene is not matched at one end of the junction; a read error may be the cause. The CDR3, as DNA: TGTGCCAGCAGTGGGACAGTGAAAAGGGAGAGCCAGTACTTC. It codes for CASSGTVKRESQYF. This rearrangement joins TRBV25-1 to TRBJ2-5, with D perhaps matching TRBD1 (6 bases). Germline V CDR1 and CDR2: MGHDK, SYGVNS. This CDR3 comprises 14 residues.

In DNA form, the CDR3 reads TGTGCCAGCAGCTTACAGGGGGCTCGGAATTCACCCCTCCACTTT. Translation: CASSLQGARNSPLHF. J is TRBJ1-6 and V is TRBV7-9, with 8 bases that match TRBD1. There are 15 residues in the CDR3. Germline CDR1 reads SEHNR; CDR2 reads FQNEAQ (reference sequence). Unmatched junction bases numbered 4, after V lost 2 bases and J lost 7 bases.

The rearrangement links TRBV9 to TRBJ2-2; the D is unclear. Trimming took 4 bases from V and 5 from J, leaving 9 bases between them. Germline V CDR1 and CDR2: SGDLS, YYNGEE. The CDR3 length is 13 residues. The CDR3 sequence is CASSPQVTGELFF. CDR3 nucleotides: TGTGCCAGCAGCCCCCAGGTGACCGGGGAGCTGTTTTTT.

The V call is TRBV11-3, the J call TRBJ1-2; 7 bases align to TRBD1. This CDR3 is 13 amino acids long. Per germline, CDR1 SGHNT and CDR2 YENEEA. V dropped 3 bases and J dropped 3; count of bases not matched to a gene: 1. As DNA, the CDR3 is TGTGCCAGCAGCTTCGGGACAGACTATGGCTACACCTTC. Translated: CASSFGTDYGYTF.

The chain uses TRBV5-6 and TRBJ2-5; D is ambiguous. With the DNA end fitting TRBJ2-7 better, the J assignment may be wrong. The CDR3 loop spans 12 amino acids. CDR1 and CDR2 (germline): SGHDT, YYEEEE. CDR3 nucleotide sequence: TGTGCCAGCAGCCTTGTTGCCGCCGAGCAGTACTTC. It encodes CASSLVAAEQYF.

The chain recombines TRBV5-1 with TRBJ2-5, with 7 nucleotides matching TRBD1. Germline CDR1 SGHRS, CDR2 YFSETQ. V lost 5 bases to trimming and J lost 1 base; unmatched junction nucleotides: 2. This CDR3 spans 13 amino acids. The CDR3: CASRGQPQETQYF. CDR3 nucleotides: TGCGCCAGCAGGGGACAGCCCCAAGAGACCCAGTACTTC.

V gene TRBV19 combines with J gene TRBJ2-6; 11 positions match TRBD1. V lost 2 bases, J lost 1 base, and 4 bases stayed unmatched. CDR3 length: 18 residues. Germline V CDR1 and CDR2: LNHDA, SQIVND (reference sequence). For the CDR3, the DNA is TGTGCCAGTAGTATAATAAGGGACAGGGGGTCTGGGGCCAACGTCCTGACTTTC. Protein product: CASSIIRDRGSGANVLTF.

This clone was found once. The V call is TRBV5-8, the J call TRBJ2-2; D is unclear. The length of the CDR3 is 12 residues. The germline gives CDR1 SGHTS, CDR2 YDEGEE. V was clipped by 2 bases and J by 6 bases, with 5 bases between them. The CDR3 DNA sequence: TGTGCCAGCAGCTTTATCCCCGGGGAGCTGTTTTTT. Translating it yields CASSFIPGELFF.

The chain recombines TRBV19 with TRBJ2-5, with a weak D call TRBD1 (5 bases). V was shortened by 3 bases and J by 5 bases, with 22 bases between the two germline ends. Germline lookup yields CDR1 LNHDA and CDR2 SQIVND (reference sequence). CDR3 size: 17 residues. CDR3 residues: CASSMGEQAALGETQYF. CDR3 coding DNA: TGTGCCAGTAGTATGGGTGAACAGGCGGCCCTCGGGGAGACCCAGTACTTC.

The chain has TRBV6-5 and TRBJ1-2; the match to TRBD1 covers 8 bases. V lost 4 bases to trimming and J lost 6 bases; unmatched junction nucleotides: 7. CDR3 size: 14 residues. Germline assignment: CDR1 MNHEY and CDR2 SVGAGI. CDR3 sequence: CASSSLDRGHGYTF. CDR3 sequence (DNA): TGTGCCAGCAGTTCCTTAGACAGGGGTCATGGCTACACCTTC.

The sample holds a few counts of this clone. The CDR3 DNA reads TGTGCCAGCAGAGAAGGGGGCGGAAACACCATATATTTT. This translates into CASREGGGNTIYF. The V gene is TRBV27, the J gene TRBJ1-3, with 7 bases fitting TRBD1. The V gene end was trimmed by 6 bases and the J gene end by 4 bases; junction bases not matched to a gene: 3. This CDR3 is 13 amino acids long. Germline CDR1 is MNHEY and CDR2 is SMNVEV (reference sequence).

The gene calls are TRBV4-2 and TRBJ2-2; 10 nucleotides match TRBD1. V lost 4 bases, J lost 8 bases, and 13 bases stayed unmatched. CDR1 is LGHNA, CDR2 YNFKEQ, per germline. CDR3 size: 17 residues. The CDR3 coding sequence is TGTGCCAGCAGCCTCGAACCGGGACAGGGGATAGCAGGGGAGCTGTTTTTT. It is translated as CASSLEPGQGIAGELFF.